This TCR beta chain was sequenced in a study of HIV-infected patients and healthy controls. Roughly three months, about 14 weeks, into antiretroviral therapy, follow-up blood was collected. The repertoire came from unfractionated whole blood and reflected all unsorted peripheral T cells. This clonotype showed up many times. Around 0.5 ug RNA was reverse transcribed with alpha and beta constant-region primers. Separate chain-specific third strand synthesis with multiplexing indices produced the alpha and beta libraries. Via MiXCR, TCRdb re-called the 5' RACE reads, giving one row per CDR3 protein. The table includes over 8,000 distinct CDR3 sequences, 5.5% to 7% detected once. Trimming took 0 bases from V and 0 from J, leaving 10 bases between them. This CDR3 comprises 16 residues. The germline CDR1 and CDR2 sequences are SGHKS and YYEKEE (reference sequence).

The chain combines TRBV5-5 with TRBJ1-3, with unresolved D. This receptor was identified in an adult with HIV infection. The donor label of this sample is uncertain. The source was blood, collected during antiretroviral therapy. The CDR3 nucleotides are TGTGCCAGCAGCTTGGACAGTTATAGCTCTGGAAACACCATATATTTT. Its protein product is CASSLDSYSSGNTIYF.